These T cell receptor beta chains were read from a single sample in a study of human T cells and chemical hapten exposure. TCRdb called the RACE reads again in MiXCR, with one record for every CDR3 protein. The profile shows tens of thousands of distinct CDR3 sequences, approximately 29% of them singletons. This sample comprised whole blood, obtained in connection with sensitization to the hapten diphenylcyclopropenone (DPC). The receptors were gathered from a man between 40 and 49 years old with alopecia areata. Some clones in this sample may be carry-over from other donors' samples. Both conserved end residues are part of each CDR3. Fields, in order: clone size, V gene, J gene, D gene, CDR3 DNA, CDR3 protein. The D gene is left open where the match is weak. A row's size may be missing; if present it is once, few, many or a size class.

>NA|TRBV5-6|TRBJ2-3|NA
TGTGCCAGCAGCTTGGTGGCGCTGACAGATACGCAGTATTTT
CASSLVALTDTQYF
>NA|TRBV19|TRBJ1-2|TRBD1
TGTGCCAGTAGGACCACCGGGACAGGGGGCATCGGGGGCTACACCTTC
CASRTTGTGGIGGYTF
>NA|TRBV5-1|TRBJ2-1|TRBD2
TGCGCCAGCAGCTTGGGACTAGCGATCGATGAGCAGTTCTTC
CASSLGLAIDEQFF
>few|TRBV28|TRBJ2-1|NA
TGTGCCAGCAGTTTCTTGGGAGTCGGGTACAATGAGCAGTTCTTC
CASSFLGVGYNEQFF
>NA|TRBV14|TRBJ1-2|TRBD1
TGTGCCAGCGGACAGGGACCGAAACGATATGGCTACACCTTC
CASGQGPKRYGYTF
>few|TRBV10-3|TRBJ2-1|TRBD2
TGTGCCATCAGGGAAGCGGGATCCTACAATGAGCAGTTCTTC
CAIREAGSYNEQFF
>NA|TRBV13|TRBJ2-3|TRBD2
TGTGCCAGCAGCTTATTCGCGACTAGCGGGAGCACAGATACGCAGTATTTT
CASSLFATSGSTDTQYF
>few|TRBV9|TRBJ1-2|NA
TGTGCCAGCAGTGGAGATGGCTACACCTTC
CASSGDGYTF
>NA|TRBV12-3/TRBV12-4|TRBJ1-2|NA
NA
CASSSSLPAWEGYTF
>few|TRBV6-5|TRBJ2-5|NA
TGTGCCAGCAGTCACAAACCCCCAGGGTTCCAAGAGACCCAGTACTTC
CASSHKPPGFQETQYF
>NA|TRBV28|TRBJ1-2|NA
TGTGCCAGCAGTTTGGCCCGGACCTCTGGCTACACCTTC
CASSLARTSGYTF
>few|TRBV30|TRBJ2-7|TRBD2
TGTGCCTGTCCGGGCAACGGAGGACTAGCGGGAGAGAGCTCCTACGAGCAGTACTTC
CACPGNGGLAGESSYEQYF
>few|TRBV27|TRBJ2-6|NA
TGTGCCAGCAGCCACCGCTCTGGGGCCAACGTCCTGACTTTC
CASSHRSGANVLTF
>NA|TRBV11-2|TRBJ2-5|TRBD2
TGTGCCAGCAGCTTTAAAACCAGCGGGAGGTTAGAGACCCAGTACTTC
CASSFKTSGRLETQYF
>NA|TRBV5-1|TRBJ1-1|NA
TGCGCCAGCAGCTGGGGGGACGTGCGGGTGAACACTGAAGCTTTCTTT
CASSWGDVRVNTEAFF
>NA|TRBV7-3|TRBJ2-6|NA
TGTGCCAGCAGCTTACAGTCTGGGGCCAACGTCCTGACTTTC
CASSLQSGANVLTF
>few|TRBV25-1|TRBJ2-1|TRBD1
TGTGCCAGCTCACTTCGGGGGACAGGGATAAAAAAGAACAATGAGCAGTTCTTC
CASSLRGTGIKKNNEQFF
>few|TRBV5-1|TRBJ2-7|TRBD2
TGCGCCAGCAGCTTGGCCGGGACTAGAAACTCCTACGAGCAGTACTTC
CASSLAGTRNSYEQYF
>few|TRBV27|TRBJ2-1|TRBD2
TGTGCCAGCAGTTTAGGACTAGCGTACCATGAGCAGTTCTTC
CASSLGLAYHEQFF
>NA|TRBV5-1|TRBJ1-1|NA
TGCGCCAGCAGCTTCGCGATGAACACTGAAGCTTTCTTT
CASSFAMNTEAFF
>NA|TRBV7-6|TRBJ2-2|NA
TGTGCCAGCAGCCCGGAGAGCGGGAACACCGGGGAGCTGTTTTTT
CASSPESGNTGELFF
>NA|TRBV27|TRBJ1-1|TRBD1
TGTGCCAGCAGAAGACAGGGAGGGGCTGAAGCTTTCTTT
CASRRQGGAEAFF
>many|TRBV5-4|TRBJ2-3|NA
TGTGCCAGCAGCTTGGATAGCGGACGCACAGATACGCAGTATTTT
CASSLDSGRTDTQYF
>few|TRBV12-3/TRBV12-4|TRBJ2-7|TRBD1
TGTGCCAGCAGTACACAGGGGGCCTCCTACGAGCAGTACTTC
CASSTQGASYEQYF
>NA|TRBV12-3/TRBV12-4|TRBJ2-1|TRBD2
TGTGCCAGCAGTCATAGCGGGAGATTCGACAATGAGCAGTTCTTC
CASSHSGRFDNEQFF
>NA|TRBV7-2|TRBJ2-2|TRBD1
TGTGCCAGCAGCCTGGGACAGGGGCGGACCGGGGAGCTGTTTTTT
CASSLGQGRTGELFF
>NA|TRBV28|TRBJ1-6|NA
TGTGCCAGCAGTTTATCGGGGGTCAATTCACCCCTCCACTTT
CASSLSGVNSPLHF